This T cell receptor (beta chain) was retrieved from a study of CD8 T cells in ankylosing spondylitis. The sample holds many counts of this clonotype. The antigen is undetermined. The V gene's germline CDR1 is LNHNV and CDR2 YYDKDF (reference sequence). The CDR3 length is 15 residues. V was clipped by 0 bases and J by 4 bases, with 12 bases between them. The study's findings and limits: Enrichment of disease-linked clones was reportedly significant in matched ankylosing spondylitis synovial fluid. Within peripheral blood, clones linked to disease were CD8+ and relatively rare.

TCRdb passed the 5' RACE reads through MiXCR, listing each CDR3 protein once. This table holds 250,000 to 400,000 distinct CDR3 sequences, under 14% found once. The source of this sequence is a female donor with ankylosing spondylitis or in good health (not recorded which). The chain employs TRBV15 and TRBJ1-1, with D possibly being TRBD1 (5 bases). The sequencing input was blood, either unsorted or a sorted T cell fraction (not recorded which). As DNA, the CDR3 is TGTGCCACCAGCAGAGATCTGGGGGGTTCCACTGAAGCTTTCTTT. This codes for CATSRDLGGSTEAFF.